This entry describes one T cell receptor (beta chain). These data come from a study of CD8 T cells in Susac syndrome. Reverse transcription of roughly 0.5 to 1 ug RNA was carried out with random hexamers. In TCRdb, the immunoSEQ multiplex PCR reads were re-called with MiXCR into one record per CDR3 protein. Here the sample spans 120,000 or so distinct CDR3 sequences, about 95% being singletons. The length of the CDR3 is 12 residues. Trimming took 1 base from V and 9 from J, leaving 10 bases between them. Germline V gene sequence: CDR1 SQVTM, CDR2 ANQGSEA. The material sequenced was CD4+ T cells from PBMCs. This receptor was taken from a human donor in good health. This chain links TRBV29-1 with TRBJ1-5; tentatively, D is TRBD1 (5 bases). CDR3 nucleotide sequence: TGCAGCGTTGAAGCAGGGTCTGGGCCCCAGCATTTT. This encodes CSVEAGSGPQHF.